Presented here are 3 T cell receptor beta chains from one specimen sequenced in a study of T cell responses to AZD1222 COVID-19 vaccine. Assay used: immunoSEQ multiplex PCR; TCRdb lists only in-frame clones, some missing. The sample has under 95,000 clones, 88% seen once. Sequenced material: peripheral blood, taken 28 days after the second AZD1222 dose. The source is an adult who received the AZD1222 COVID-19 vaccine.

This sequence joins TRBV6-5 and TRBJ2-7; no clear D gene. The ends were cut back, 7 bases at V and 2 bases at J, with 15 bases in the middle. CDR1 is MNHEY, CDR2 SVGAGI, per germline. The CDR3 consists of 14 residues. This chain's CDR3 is CASKREAGPYEQYF. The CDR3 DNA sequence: TGTGCCAGCAAGCGAGAGGCAGGCCCCTACGAGCAGTACTTC.

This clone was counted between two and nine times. CDR3 in DNA: TGTGCCAGCAGCGGGACAGTCGGAACTGAAGCTTTCTTT. Amino acid sequence: CASSGTVGTEAFF. V is TRBV2 and J is TRBJ1-1; TRBD1 matches at 7 bases. The CDR3 covers 13 residues. J was trimmed by 5 bases and V by 6 bases; bases with no gene match: 6. CDR1 is SNHLY, CDR2 FYNNEI, per germline.

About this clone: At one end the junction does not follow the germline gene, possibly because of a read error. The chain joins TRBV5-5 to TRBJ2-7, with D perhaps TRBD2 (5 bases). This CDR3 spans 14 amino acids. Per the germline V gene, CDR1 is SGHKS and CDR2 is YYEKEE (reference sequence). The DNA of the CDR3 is TGTGCCAGCAGTTTGGAGAGCGGCCCCTACGAGCAGTACTTC. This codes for CASSLESGPYEQYF.